Listed below are T cell receptor beta chains from one sample, sequenced in a study of blood T cell repertoires in COVID-19. TCRdb keeps only in-frame clones here, not all; method: immunoSEQ multiplex PCR. Of 100,000 to 150,000 clones in the sample, roughly 88% were seen once. The sequenced material came from peripheral blood. These receptors all come from a man aged 70-80 years with active COVID-19. The CDR3 runs from the conserved cysteine through the conserved F or W. The D gene is left open where the match is weak.

D,J,V,CDR3,DNA
NA,TRBJ1-1,TRBV13,CASSNGGHRNTEAFF,TGTGCCAGCAGCAACGGGGGGCACCGGAACACTGAAGCTTTCTTT
TRBD1,TRBJ1-3,TRBV3-1/TRBV3-2,CASSQVDRPSSGNTIYF,TGTGCCAGCAGCCAAGTGGACAGGCCAAGCTCTGGAAACACCATATATTTT
TRBD1,TRBJ1-1,TRBV15,CATSSRQGMNTEAFF,TGTGCCACCAGCAGCCGACAGGGAATGAACACTGAAGCTTTCTTT
NA,TRBJ1-3,TRBV28,CASSSDTRQDTIYF,TGTGCCAGCAGTTCGGACACTCGTCAGGACACCATATATTTT
NA,TRBJ2-7,TRBV28,CASKPSGEPYEQYF,TGTGCCAGCAAGCCCTCAGGGGAGCCCTACGAGCAGTACTTC
TRBD2,TRBJ2-7,TRBV28,CASSLGGGLSSYEQYF,TGTGCCAGCAGTTTAGGGGGGGGACTTAGCTCCTACGAGCAGTACTTC
NA,TRBJ2-5,TRBV28,CASSQQGRETQYF,TGTGCCAGCAGTCAGCAGGGGCGGGAGACCCAGTACTTC
NA,TRBJ2-5,TRBV5-8,CASTQLRTGTQYF,TGTGCCAGCACCCAGCTCCGTACAGGGACCCAGTACTTC
NA,TRBJ1-2,TRBV9,CASSPGVGFNYGYTF,TGTGCCAGCAGCCCAGGGGTAGGTTTTAACTATGGCTACACCTTC
TRBD1,TRBJ1-2,TRBV11-1,CASSSTGENGYTF,TGTGCCAGCAGCTCGACAGGGGAGAATGGCTACACCTTC
NA,TRBJ2-7,TRBV11-3,CASSLYSSSSYEQYF,TGTGCCAGCAGCTTATATAGCTCCAGCTCCTACGAGCAGTACTTC